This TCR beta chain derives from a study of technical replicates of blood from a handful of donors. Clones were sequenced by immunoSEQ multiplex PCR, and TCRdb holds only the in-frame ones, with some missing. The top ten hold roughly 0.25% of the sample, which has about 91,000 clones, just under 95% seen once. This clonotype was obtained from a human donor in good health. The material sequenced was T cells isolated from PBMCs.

As DNA, the CDR3 is TGTGCCTACCTTATTGACAGGGGACCTCAAGAGACCCAGTACTTC. It codes for CAYLIDRGPQETQYF. The chain employs TRBV30 and TRBJ2-5; 8 bases fit TRBD1. The CDR3 runs to 15 residues. The V and J ends lost 7 bases and 2 bases, in that order; junction bases with no gene match: 12. From germline, CDR1 is GTSNPN and CDR2 SVGIG (reference sequence).